This entry lists 2 T cell receptor beta chains sequenced from one sample in a study of T cell changes during pregnancy in multiple sclerosis. TCRdb keeps only in-frame clones here, not all; method: immunoSEQ multiplex PCR. The repertoire includes about 100,000 clones, almost 95% of them detected once, and around 0.9% sits in the top ten. The sample here was peripheral blood, taken before pregnancy. These receptors were collected from a female donor with multiple sclerosis, enrolled in a pregnancy study.

This clone appeared once. V and J are TRBV7-2 and TRBJ2-7; a possible D gene is TRBD2 (6 bases). This CDR3 has 13 amino acids. Germline V gives CDR1 SGHTA, CDR2 FQGNSA. Trimming removed 1 base at V and 4 bases at J, with 8 bases between. CDR3 nucleotides: TGTGCCAGCAGCTTAGGGAGGGTGTACGAGCAGTACTTC. Encoded protein: CASSLGRVYEQYF.

This clone was found once. DNA of the CDR3: TGTGCCAGCAGCTCAGAAAACACTGAAGCTTTCTTT. Its translation is CASSSENTEAFF. V usage is TRBV7-2 and J usage is TRBJ1-1; no firm D call. Germline-derived CDR1 and CDR2 are SGHTA and FQGNSA. There are 12 residues in the CDR3. Trimming shortened V by 4 bases and J by 2 bases, and 5 bases separated the two germline ends.